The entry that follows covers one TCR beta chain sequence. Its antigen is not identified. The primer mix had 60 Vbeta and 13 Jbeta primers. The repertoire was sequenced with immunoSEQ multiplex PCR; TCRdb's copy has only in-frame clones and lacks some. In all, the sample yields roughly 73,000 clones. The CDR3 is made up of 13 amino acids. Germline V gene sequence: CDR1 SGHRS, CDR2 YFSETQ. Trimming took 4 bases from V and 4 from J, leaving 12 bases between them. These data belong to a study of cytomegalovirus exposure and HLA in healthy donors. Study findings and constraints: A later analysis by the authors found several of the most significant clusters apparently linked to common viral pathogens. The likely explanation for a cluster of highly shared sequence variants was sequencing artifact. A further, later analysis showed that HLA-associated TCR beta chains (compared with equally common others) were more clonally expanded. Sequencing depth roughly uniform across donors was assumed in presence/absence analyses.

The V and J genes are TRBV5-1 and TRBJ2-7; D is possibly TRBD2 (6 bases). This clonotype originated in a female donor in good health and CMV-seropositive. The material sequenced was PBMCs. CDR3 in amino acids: CASSVGLRYEQYF. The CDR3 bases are TGCGCCAGCAGCGTGGGACTTCGATACGAGCAGTACTTC.